This is a list of T cell receptor beta chains from one sample in a study of blood T cell repertoires in COVID-19. The method was immunoSEQ multiplex PCR; TCRdb's version includes in-frame clones alone and lacks a portion of them. The sample records 150,000 to 200,000 clones, about 83% being singletons. Sequenced sample: peripheral blood. These receptors came from a man in his 60s with acute or convalescent COVID-19. CDR3s include the opening cysteine and the closing phenylalanine or tryptophan. A D gene is named only where the DNA matches it firmly. Only some rows state a clone size, as once, few, many or a class for expanded clones.

clone size: -; J gene: TRBJ1-2; D gene: -; V gene: TRBV5-4; CDR3 protein: CASSLSYAGLGGYTF; CDR3 DNA: TGTGCCAGCAGCTTGTCATACGCAGGGTTAGGCGGCTACACCTTC
clone size: once; J gene: TRBJ2-7; D gene: -; V gene: TRBV28; CDR3 protein: CASSLLFGQDTYEQYF; CDR3 DNA: TGTGCCAGCAGTTTATTATTCGGTCAGGACACCTACGAGCAGTACTTC
clone size: -; J gene: TRBJ2-3; D gene: -; V gene: TRBV7-3; CDR3 protein: CASSPQGAISTDTQYF; CDR3 DNA: TGTGCCAGCAGCCCCCAAGGGGCCATTAGCACAGATACGCAGTATTTT
clone size: -; J gene: TRBJ2-7; D gene: TRBD2; V gene: TRBV13; CDR3 protein: CASSSRRGGLSEQYF; CDR3 DNA: TGTGCCAGCAGCTCGAGACGGGGGGGCCTGAGCGAGCAGTACTTC
clone size: -; J gene: TRBJ2-7; D gene: TRBD2; V gene: TRBV7-6; CDR3 protein: CASSDPSGGDYEQYF; CDR3 DNA: TGTGCCAGCAGCGACCCTAGCGGGGGGGACTACGAGCAGTACTTC
clone size: few; J gene: TRBJ2-7; D gene: -; V gene: TRBV4-2; CDR3 protein: CASSQLIPSRAYEQYF; CDR3 DNA: TGTGCCAGCAGCCAGCTCATTCCCTCCAGGGCATACGAGCAGTACTTC
clone size: -; J gene: TRBJ1-4; D gene: -; V gene: TRBV28; CDR3 protein: CASIEQGSLNEKLFF; CDR3 DNA: TGTGCCAGCATCGAACAGGGTTCTCTTAATGAAAAACTGTTTTTT
clone size: -; J gene: TRBJ2-5; D gene: TRBD2; V gene: TRBV19; CDR3 protein: CASSTRTSGSGETQYF; CDR3 DNA: TGTGCCAGTAGTACGCGGACTAGCGGTTCGGGGGAGACCCAGTACTTC
clone size: -; J gene: TRBJ2-1; D gene: -; V gene: TRBV4-3; CDR3 protein: CASSQQGGNEQFF; CDR3 DNA: TGCGCCAGCAGCCAGCAGGGGGGCAATGAGCAGTTCTTC
clone size: -; J gene: TRBJ2-5; D gene: TRBD2; V gene: TRBV5-8; CDR3 protein: CASSTGTSGGAGETQYF; CDR3 DNA: TGTGCCAGCAGCACAGGGACTAGCGGGGGAGCGGGAGAGACCCAGTACTTC
clone size: -; J gene: TRBJ2-5; D gene: TRBD1; V gene: TRBV7-9; CDR3 protein: CASRGTVKETQYF; CDR3 DNA: TGTGCCAGCAGGGGGACAGTTAAAGAGACCCAGTACTTC
clone size: -; J gene: TRBJ1-3; D gene: TRBD1; V gene: TRBV6-5; CDR3 protein: CASIPRGPGGNTIYF; CDR3 DNA: TGTGCCAGCATCCCCAGGGGGCCAGGAGGAAACACCATATATTTT
clone size: -; J gene: TRBJ2-2; D gene: -; V gene: TRBV4-1; CDR3 protein: CASSQLSGELFF; CDR3 DNA: TGCGCCAGCAGCCAATTATCGGGGGAGCTGTTTTTT
clone size: few; J gene: TRBJ2-7; D gene: TRBD1; V gene: TRBV18; CDR3 protein: CASSTGTEQYEQYF; CDR3 DNA: TGTGCCAGCTCAACCGGGACAGAGCAATACGAGCAGTACTTC
clone size: few; J gene: TRBJ1-4; D gene: -; V gene: TRBV20-1; CDR3 protein: CSARGQEKLFF; CDR3 DNA: TGCAGTGCTAGAGGACAAGAAAAACTGTTTTTT
clone size: -; J gene: TRBJ2-1; D gene: TRBD2; V gene: TRBV9; CDR3 protein: CASSVGGIRGGLDEQFF; CDR3 DNA: TGTGCCAGCAGCGTAGGAGGTATCCGGGGGGGGCTCGATGAGCAGTTCTTC
clone size: -; J gene: TRBJ1-6; D gene: TRBD1; V gene: TRBV27; CDR3 protein: CASSAGGQYNSPLHF; CDR3 DNA: TGTGCCAGCAGTGCAGGGGGCCAGTATAATTCACCCCTCCACTTT
clone size: -; J gene: TRBJ2-2; D gene: TRBD1; V gene: TRBV15; CDR3 protein: CATSRIRGQTGELFF; CDR3 DNA: TGTGCCACCAGCAGGATCAGGGGGCAAACCGGGGAGCTGTTTTTT
clone size: -; J gene: TRBJ1-5; D gene: -; V gene: TRBV6-5; CDR3 protein: CASMRTPYSNQPQHF; CDR3 DNA: TGTGCCAGCATGCGGACACCTTATAGCAATCAGCCCCAGCATTTT
clone size: -; J gene: TRBJ2-3; D gene: TRBD2; V gene: TRBV30; CDR3 protein: CAWRLAGAVSTDTQYF; CDR3 DNA: TGTGCCTGGAGACTAGCGGGTGCGGTAAGCACAGATACGCAGTATTTT
clone size: -; J gene: TRBJ2-5; D gene: TRBD1; V gene: TRBV7-6; CDR3 protein: CASSLGAGGQLETQYF; CDR3 DNA: TGTGCCAGCAGCTTAGGGGCAGGGGGCCAATTGGAGACCCAGTACTTC
clone size: few; J gene: TRBJ1-2; D gene: -; V gene: TRBV19; CDR3 protein: CASSMATANYGYTF; CDR3 DNA: TGTGCCAGTAGTATGGCGACAGCTAACTATGGCTACACCTTC
clone size: -; J gene: TRBJ1-1; D gene: -; V gene: TRBV30; CDR3 protein: CARTPQVLNTEAFF; CDR3 DNA: TGTGCCCGGACCCCCCAGGTTTTGAACACTGAAGCTTTCTTT
clone size: -; J gene: TRBJ1-2; D gene: TRBD1; V gene: TRBV7-2; CDR3 protein: CASSLYTGGDYGYTF; CDR3 DNA: TGTGCCAGCAGCTTGTACACAGGGGGTGACTATGGCTACACCTTC
clone size: few; J gene: TRBJ2-1; D gene: TRBD2; V gene: TRBV4-1; CDR3 protein: CASSQDQRGGNNEQFF; CDR3 DNA: TGCGCCAGCAGCCAAGATCAGCGGGGGGGCAACAATGAGCAGTTCTTC
clone size: -; J gene: TRBJ2-7; D gene: TRBD1; V gene: TRBV5-1; CDR3 protein: CASSVRDRGVFRSYEQYF; CDR3 DNA: TGCGCCAGCAGCGTCCGGGACAGGGGGGTGTTCAGGTCCTACGAGCAGTACTTC
clone size: -; J gene: TRBJ2-7; D gene: -; V gene: TRBV5-6; CDR3 protein: CASSFEGFYEQYF; CDR3 DNA: TGTGCCAGCAGCTTCGAGGGCTTCTACGAGCAGTACTTC
clone size: many; J gene: TRBJ2-2; D gene: TRBD2; V gene: TRBV3-1/TRBV3-2; CDR3 protein: CASSQDGTRGGTGELFF; CDR3 DNA: TGTGCCAGCAGCCAAGATGGGACTAGGGGGGGGACCGGGGAGCTGTTTTTT
clone size: few; J gene: TRBJ1-1; D gene: TRBD1; V gene: TRBV7-3; CDR3 protein: CASSSYRGEAFF; CDR3 DNA: TGTGCCAGCAGCTCCTACAGGGGTGAAGCTTTCTTT
clone size: once; J gene: TRBJ2-2; D gene: -; V gene: TRBV28; CDR3 protein: CASSRGDGTGELFF; CDR3 DNA: TGTGCCAGCAGCCGCGGTGATGGCACCGGGGAGCTGTTTTTT
clone size: -; J gene: TRBJ1-1; D gene: -; V gene: TRBV11-2; CDR3 protein: CASAGPEAFF; CDR3 DNA: TGTGCCAGCGCAGGGCCTGAAGCTTTCTTT
clone size: -; J gene: TRBJ2-7; D gene: TRBD1; V gene: TRBV19; CDR3 protein: CASSTRQGNEQYF; CDR3 DNA: TGTGCCAGTAGTACCCGACAGGGCAACGAGCAGTACTTC
clone size: -; J gene: TRBJ2-5; D gene: TRBD2; V gene: TRBV3-1/TRBV3-2; CDR3 protein: CASSFSGAETQYF; CDR3 DNA: TGTGCCAGCAGCTTTAGCGGGGCGGAGACCCAGTACTTC
clone size: -; J gene: TRBJ1-2; D gene: -; V gene: TRBV18; CDR3 protein: CASSPGDRPLYGYTF; CDR3 DNA: TGTGCCAGCTCCCCCGGCGACAGGCCCCTTTATGGCTACACCTTC
clone size: few; J gene: TRBJ2-1; D gene: TRBD1; V gene: TRBV7-3; CDR3 protein: CASSPDRGLSYNEQFF; CDR3 DNA: TGTGCCAGCAGTCCTGACAGGGGGCTCTCCTACAATGAGCAGTTCTTC
clone size: -; J gene: TRBJ2-7; D gene: TRBD2; V gene: TRBV11-2; CDR3 protein: CASSTQAGESSYEQYF; CDR3 DNA: TGTGCCAGCAGCACTCAAGCGGGGGAGAGCTCCTACGAGCAGTACTTC
clone size: once; J gene: TRBJ2-7; D gene: -; V gene: TRBV30; CDR3 protein: CAWSSARGSNEQYF; CDR3 DNA: TGTGCCTGGAGTTCGGCCAGGGGTTCGAACGAGCAGTACTTC
clone size: -; J gene: TRBJ2-1; D gene: -; V gene: TRBV15; CDR3 protein: CATSRDPQRVNNEQFF; CDR3 DNA: TGTGCCACCAGCAGAGATCCCCAGCGGGTTAACAATGAGCAGTTCTTC
clone size: -; J gene: TRBJ1-6; D gene: -; V gene: TRBV11-2; CDR3 protein: CASSLSVDNSPLHF; CDR3 DNA: TGTGCCAGCAGCTTAAGCGTGGATAATTCACCCCTCCACTTT
clone size: -; J gene: TRBJ1-2; D gene: TRBD1; V gene: TRBV27; CDR3 protein: CASSSRPGQGVEGYTF; CDR3 DNA: TGTGCCAGCAGTTCCCGACCGGGACAGGGGGTGGAAGGCTACACCTTC
clone size: -; J gene: TRBJ1-4; D gene: -; V gene: TRBV10-3; CDR3 protein: CAISRGPEINEKLFF; CDR3 DNA: TGTGCCATCAGTAGAGGCCCAGAAATTAATGAAAAACTGTTTTTT
clone size: -; J gene: TRBJ2-1; D gene: -; V gene: TRBV12-5; CDR3 protein: CASGLNTAYNEQFF; CDR3 DNA: TGTGCTAGTGGTTTGAACACAGCTTACAATGAGCAGTTCTTC